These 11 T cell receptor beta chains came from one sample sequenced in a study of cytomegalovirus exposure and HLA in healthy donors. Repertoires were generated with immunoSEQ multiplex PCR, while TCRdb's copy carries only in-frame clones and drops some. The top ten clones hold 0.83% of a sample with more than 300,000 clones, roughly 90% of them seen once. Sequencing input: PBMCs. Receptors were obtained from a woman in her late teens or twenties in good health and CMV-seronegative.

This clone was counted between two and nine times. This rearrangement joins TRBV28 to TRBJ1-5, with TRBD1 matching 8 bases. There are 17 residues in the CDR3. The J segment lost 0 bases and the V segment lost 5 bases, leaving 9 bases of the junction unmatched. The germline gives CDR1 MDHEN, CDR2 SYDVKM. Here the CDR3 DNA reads TGTGCCAGCAGTGACAGGGGTCTGAGGATTAGCAATCAGCCCCAGCATTTT. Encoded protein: CASSDRGLRISNQPQHF.

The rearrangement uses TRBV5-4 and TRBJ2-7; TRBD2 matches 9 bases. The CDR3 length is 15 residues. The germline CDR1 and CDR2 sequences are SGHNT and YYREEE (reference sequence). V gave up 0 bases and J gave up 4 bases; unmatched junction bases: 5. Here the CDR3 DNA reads TGTGCCAGCAGCTTGGAGGCGGGAGGGCCTTACGAGCAGTACTTC. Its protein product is CASSLEAGGPYEQYF.

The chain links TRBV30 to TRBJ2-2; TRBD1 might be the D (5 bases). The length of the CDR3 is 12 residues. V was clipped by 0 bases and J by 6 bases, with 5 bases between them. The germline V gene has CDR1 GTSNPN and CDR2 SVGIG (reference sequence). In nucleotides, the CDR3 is TGTGCCTGGAGTGTAGGGGCCGGGGAGCTGTTTTTT. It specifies CAWSVGAGELFF.

CDR3 region: CAWGSGRTDTQYF. CDR3 sequence (DNA): TGTGCCTGGGGTAGCGGGAGAACAGATACGCAGTATTTT. The chain has TRBV30 and TRBJ2-3; 9 bases are a match to TRBD2. CDR1 and CDR2 from the germline V gene are GTSNPN and SVGIG (reference sequence). The CDR3 runs to 13 residues. With V trimmed by 5 bases and J by 3 bases, 3 bases remained unmatched.

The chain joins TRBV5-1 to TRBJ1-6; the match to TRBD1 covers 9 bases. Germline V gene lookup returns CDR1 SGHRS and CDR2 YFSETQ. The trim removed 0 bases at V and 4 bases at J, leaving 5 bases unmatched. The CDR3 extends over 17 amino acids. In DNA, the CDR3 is TGCGCCAGCAGCTTGGTTTCGGGACAGGGATATAATTCACCCCTCCACTTT. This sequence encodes CASSLVSGQGYNSPLHF.

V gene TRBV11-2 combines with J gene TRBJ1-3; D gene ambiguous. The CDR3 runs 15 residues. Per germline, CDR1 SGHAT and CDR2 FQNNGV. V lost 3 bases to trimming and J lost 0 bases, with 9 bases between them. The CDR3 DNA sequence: TGTGCCAGCAGCTTTATGAGAAACTCTGGAAACACCATATATTTT. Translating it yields CASSFMRNSGNTIYF. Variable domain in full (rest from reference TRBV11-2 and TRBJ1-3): EAGVAQSPRYKIIEKRQSVAFWCNPISGHATLYWYQQILGQGPKLLIQFQNNGVVDDSQLPKDRFSAERLKGVDSTLKIQPAKLEDSAVYLCASSFMRNSGNTIYFGEGSWLTVV.

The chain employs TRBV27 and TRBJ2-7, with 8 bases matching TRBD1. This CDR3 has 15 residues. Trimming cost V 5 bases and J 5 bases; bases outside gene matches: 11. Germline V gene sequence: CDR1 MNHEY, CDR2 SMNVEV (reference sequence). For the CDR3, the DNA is TGTGCCAGCAGTCCCGTCGTGACAGGGGTAGACGAGCAGTACTTC. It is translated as CASSPVVTGVDEQYF.

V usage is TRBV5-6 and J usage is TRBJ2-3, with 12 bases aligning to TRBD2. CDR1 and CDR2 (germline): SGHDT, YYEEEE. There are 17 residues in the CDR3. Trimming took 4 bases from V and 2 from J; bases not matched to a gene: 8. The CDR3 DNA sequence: TGTGCCAGCAGCCCAGGACTAGCGGGACCACCCACAGATACGCAGTATTTT. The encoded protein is CASSPGLAGPPTDTQYF.

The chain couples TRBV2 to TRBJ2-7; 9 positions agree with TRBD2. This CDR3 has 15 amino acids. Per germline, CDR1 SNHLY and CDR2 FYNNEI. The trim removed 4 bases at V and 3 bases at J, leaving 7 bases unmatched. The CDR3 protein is CASSGGTSLHYEQYF. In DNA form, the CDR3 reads TGTGCCAGCAGTGGGGGGACTAGCCTCCACTACGAGCAGTACTTC.

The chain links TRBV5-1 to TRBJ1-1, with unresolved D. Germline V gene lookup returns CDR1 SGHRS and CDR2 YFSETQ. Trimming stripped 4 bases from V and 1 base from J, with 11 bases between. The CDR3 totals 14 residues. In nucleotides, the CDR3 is TGCGCCAGCAGCCCTAGCCTTGGGAACACTGAAGCTTTCTTT. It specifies CASSPSLGNTEAFF.

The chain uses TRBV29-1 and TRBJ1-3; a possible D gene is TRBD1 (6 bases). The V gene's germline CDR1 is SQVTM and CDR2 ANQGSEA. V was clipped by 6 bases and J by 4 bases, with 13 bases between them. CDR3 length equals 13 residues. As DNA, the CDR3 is TGCAGCGTCGAACAGGGTTTCGGAAACACCATATATTTT. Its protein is CSVEQGFGNTIYF.